This T cell receptor (beta chain) derives from a study of blood T cell repertoires in COVID-19. This clone appeared once. Produced via immunoSEQ multiplex PCR; TCRdb's table is partial and in-frame only. The sample lists tens of thousands of clones, approximately 90% occurring once. This clonotype was sampled from a woman of 80 years or more with active COVID-19. Sequencing input: peripheral blood.

CDR3: CASSLETGGGGYTF. CDR3 nucleotides: TGCGCCAGCAGCTTGGAGACGGGTGGTGGTGGCTACACCTTC. V gene TRBV5-1 combines with J gene TRBJ1-2; D is ambiguous. Looked up from germline, CDR1 is SGHRS and CDR2 is YFSETQ. The CDR3 has 14 residues. V was cut by 0 bases and J by 7 bases, with 13 bases left in between.